The text below deals with one T cell receptor beta chain. No cognate antigen has been identified for it. The record has no base qualities; no much larger clone is one base away. This sample is drawn from a study of T cell responses to AZD1222 COVID-19 vaccine (dated by TCRdb to the early 2020s). Background for the entire study: A total of approximately 230 trial participants underwent TCR sequencing, of whom approximately 210 received two doses of AZD1222 and about 26 received two doses of the MenACWY control vaccine. Enrollment into the trials was organized by age into subgroups of 18-55, 56-69 and 70-plus years, and those subgroups contained roughly 160, 29 and 62 TCR-sequenced participants, respectively.

CDR1 and CDR2 are read off the germline V gene as SGDLS and YYNGEE. Reading from cysteine to phenylalanine, the CDR3 counts 14 amino acids. The sequence is cut down to CDR3 DNA, 42 bases in frame from base 1. Germline trimming amounts to 3 bases on V and 4 bases on J, with 3 as the count of junction bases outside the gene matches. The CDR3 regions of human TCRbeta chains were analyzed by immunosequencing. On the authors' methods: Repertoire TCRs were checked for matches against a reference library of SARS-CoV-2-specific TCRs that had been generated using the MIRA antigen-specificity platform. Breadth meant the fraction of unique TCRs that were SARS-CoV-2-associated, whereas depth meant the fraction of total T cells that were SARS-CoV-2-associated. Each spike-specific TCR was assigned to its reactive spike region and to a CD4 or CD8 class using the MIRA data. Log10-transformed breadth and depth values were compared by one-way ANOVA with Sidak's multiple comparisons tests. TCRdb provides this immuneACCESS table in a form limited to in-frame rearrangements. Some clones are lacking; in checked studies, under half of them reflect an unresolved V gene, and why the rest are absent is not known. The D gene and trimming were derived from the DNA, and the V and J assignments and clone size from that table. This sample has around 59,000 clones in its table, and about 91% of those were observed once. The ten largest clones add up to about 6.3% of the sample.

Overall study results and their limits: Spike-specific TCR breadth and depth rose significantly after two AZD1222 doses compared with day 0 and with MenACWY recipients. The vaccine-associated CD4 TCRs covered the entire spike protein, and the dominant responses fell in regions 160-218 and 743-854. Only five or six AZD1222 recipients were SARS-CoV-2 seropositive at baseline, limiting conclusions about previously exposed vaccinees. Because no day 14 peak-response samples were available, the repertoires could be characterized only after the peak T cell response. Most participants were white British and females outnumbered males, and the authors suggested that clonal diversity may have been underestimated. Reportedly, almost half of the unique spike-specific TCRs recognized epitopes lying outside the regions that are mutated in the B.1.351 and B.1.1.7 variants. The 56-69-year group was small, and its depth increase did not reach significance, likely because of low power.

The sample's time point, from its label and the paper: about 28 days (+/-7) after the second vaccine dose. AZD1222 recipients given second doses at about 4 weeks or at about 12 weeks were pooled, since spike-specific TCR depth and breadth were not found to differ between the two schedules. Vaccinee samples came from UK trials COV001 and COV002, including a single-blind randomized controlled phase 2/3 trial of AZD1222 (ChAdOx1 nCoV-19) in healthy adults. Trial participant PBMC samples were collected at day 0 and day 28 after the second dose for TCRbeta chain sequencing. The source material was peripheral blood, sampled 28 days after the second AZD1222 dose. The sequence is built from TRBV9 and TRBJ2-2, and TRBD1 matches 7 of the central bases. This TCR came from an adult who received the AZD1222 COVID-19 vaccine. The nucleotide sequence reads as follows: TGTGCCAGCAGCGCAGGGACAGCCACCGGGGAGCTGTTTTTT. It is translated as CASSAGTATGELFF.